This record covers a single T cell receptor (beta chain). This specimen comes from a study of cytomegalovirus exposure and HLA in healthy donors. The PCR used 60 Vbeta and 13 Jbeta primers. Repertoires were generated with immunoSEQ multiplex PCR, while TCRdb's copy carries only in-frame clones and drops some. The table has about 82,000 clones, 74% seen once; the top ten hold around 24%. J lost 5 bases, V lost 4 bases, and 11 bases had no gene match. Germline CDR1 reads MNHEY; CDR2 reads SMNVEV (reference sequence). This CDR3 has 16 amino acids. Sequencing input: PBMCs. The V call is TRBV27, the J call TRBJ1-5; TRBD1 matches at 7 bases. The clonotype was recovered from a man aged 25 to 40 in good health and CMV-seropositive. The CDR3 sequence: CASSYRQGRKDQPQHF. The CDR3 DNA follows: TGTGCCAGCAGTTATCGACAGGGAAGGAAGGATCAGCCCCAGCATTTT.